The 8 T cell receptor beta chains in this list originate from one sample, sequenced in a study of long-term antiretroviral therapy in people with HIV. The libraries were made with immunoSEQ v3.0 at survey level. TCRdb keeps only in-frame clones here, not all; method: immunoSEQ multiplex PCR. This table has about 18,000 clones, 78% appearing once. Sequencing used unsorted PBMCs, obtained 0.3 years after starting antiretroviral therapy. The source of these receptors is a woman between 50 and 59 years old with HIV.

The chain carries TRBV15 and TRBJ2-1, with a tentative D call TRBD2 (7 bases). CDR3 length: 16 amino acids. V shed 0 bases and J shed 5 bases, with 14 bases lying between them. The germline gives CDR1 LNHNV, CDR2 YYDKDF (reference sequence). In nucleotides, the CDR3 is TGTGCCACCAGCAGAGACGCAGGGGAGGGGGACAATGAGCAGTTCTTC. It is translated as CATSRDAGEGDNEQFF. Complete variable domain (other parts from reference TRBV15 and TRBJ2-1): DAMVIQNPRYQVTQFGKPVTLSCSQTLNHNVMYWYQQKSSQAPKLLFHYYDKDFNNEADTPDNFQSRRPNTSFCFLDIRSPGLGDTAMYLCATSRDAGEGDNEQFFGPGTRLTVL.

The genes are TRBV5-4 and TRBJ2-7; 11 bases agree with TRBD1. The CDR3 contains 16 residues. V shed 0 bases, J shed 2 bases, and the junction held 4 bases outside the gene matches. CDR1 is SGHNT, CDR2 YYREEE, per germline (reference sequence). CDR3 sequence reads: CASSLAGQGATYEQYF. CDR3 bases: TGTGCCAGCAGCTTGGCCGGACAGGGGGCAACCTACGAGCAGTACTTC.

The V and J genes are TRBV4-1 and TRBJ2-2; weak D call: TRBD1 (6 bases). Germline V lookup: CDR1 MGHRA, CDR2 YSYEKL. The CDR3 length is 16 residues. Trimming left V 4 bases short and J 0 bases short, with 12 bases between. CDR3 residues: CASSLGQYANTGELFF. CDR3 nucleotide sequence: TGCGCCAGCAGCCTTGGACAGTACGCGAACACCGGGGAGCTGTTTTTT.

J is TRBJ2-6 and V is TRBV27, with D uncertain. The CDR3 is 15 amino acids. The V and J ends lost 6 bases and 2 bases respectively, with 11 bases between them. Germline V gives CDR1 MNHEY, CDR2 SMNVEV (reference sequence). CDR3 DNA sequence: TGTGCCAGCAGCCTAGGTTGGGCTGGGGCCAACGTCCTGACTTTC. As protein: CASSLGWAGANVLTF.

The J gene is TRBJ2-3, the V gene TRBV11-2, with D hard to call. Germline V gene lookup returns CDR1 SGHAT and CDR2 FQNNGV. V was trimmed by 6 bases and J by 9 bases, leaving 16 bases between them. The CDR3 spans 13 residues. CDR3 coding DNA: TGTGCCAGCAGTTCTAGGGCATTTGACACGCAGTATTTT. Protein: CASSSRAFDTQYF.

This clone was seen just once. The V call is TRBV6-6, the J call TRBJ2-5; tentatively, D is TRBD1 (5 bases). Germline V gives CDR1 MNHNY, CDR2 SVGAGI (reference sequence). The V end was cut by 6 bases, the J end by 2 bases, with 13 bases between. This CDR3 spans 14 amino acids. The CDR3 is CASSPLGPQETQYF. DNA of the CDR3: TGTGCCAGCAGCCCCCTGGGGCCACAAGAGACCCAGTACTTC.

This rearrangement joins TRBV27 to TRBJ1-1, with unresolved D. Germline V gene data show CDR1 as MNHEY and CDR2 as SMNVEV (reference sequence). This CDR3 has 13 residues. The ends were cut back, 1 base at V and 4 bases at J, with 7 bases in the middle. CDR3 bases: TGTGCCAGCAGTTTATGGAGTAGCACTGAAGCTTTCTTT. Translated, it gives CASSLWSSTEAFF.

This clone appeared once. The V call is TRBV7-3, the J call TRBJ2-5; D is uncertain. CDR1 and CDR2 (germline): SGHTA, FQGTGA. V lost 3 bases, J lost 2 bases, and 7 bases lay in between. The CDR3 sequence is 13 residues long. CDR3 amino acids: CASSLWDQETQYF. DNA of the CDR3: TGTGCCAGCAGCTTGTGGGATCAAGAGACCCAGTACTTC. The full variable domain, its missing parts supplied by reference TRBV7-3 and TRBJ2-5, is GAGVSQTPSNKVTEKGKYVELRCDPISGHTALYWYRQSLGQGPEFLIYFQGTGAADDSGLPNDRFFAVRPEGSVSTLKIQRTERGDSAVYLCASSLWDQETQYFGPGTRLLVL.